This T cell receptor (beta chain) was identified in a study of T cells of healthy individuals. CDR1 is MNHEY, CDR2 SVGAGI, per germline. Trimming removed 9 bases at V and 0 bases at J, with 20 bases between. The CDR3 length is 16 residues. This clonotype was seen only a few times. TCRdb independently ran MiXCR on the 5' RACE reads; one entry per CDR3 protein. The repertoire holds tens of thousands of distinct CDR3 sequences, with around 15% as singletons. This rearrangement joins TRBV6-5 to TRBJ2-5; TRBD2 is a possible D gene (5 bases). The clonotype was recovered from a human donor in good health. CDR3 residues: CASQNGLWGDQETQYF. The CDR3 region has the DNA TGTGCCAGTCAAAACGGGTTATGGGGAGACCAAGAGACCCAGTACTTC.